The present TCR beta chain was sequenced within a study of blood T cells in healthy people across ages (dated by TCRdb to between 2014 and 2017). For the study in its entirety: In model experiments, roughly one uniquely barcoded TCR beta cDNA molecule per two T cells was captured by template switching. Age-related changes in TCR beta repertoire diversity were measured in the study by deep sequencing normalized with unique cDNA molecular identifiers. The donors were divided into four age groups: young (average approximately 15 years), middle-aged (under 40), aged (about 60) and long-lived (approximately 74). Donors of different ages were randomly distributed across sequencing lanes to avoid experimental bias. The study analyzed two additional independent replicas of 1 million unique cDNA reads from the same blood draw for two donors, one aged 18 to 30 and one aged 80 or older.

The germline ends are 6 bases apart after V is trimmed by 1 base and J by 2 bases. From the cysteine through the phenylalanine, the CDR3 covers 13 amino acids. CDR3 DNA is the only sequence kept; it has 39 bases, read in frame from the first base. The germline V gene provides CDR1 SGHRS and CDR2 YFSETQ. The table lists this clonotype with many counts. The target of this receptor is not known. One base away there is no much larger clone; base qualities are not given. Libraries were constructed by 5' RACE. The sequencing machine was an Illumina HiSeq 2500. A second PCR of roughly 7 to 12 cycles was run with a J-beta primer mix and a sample-barcoded 5' primer. A template-switch 5' adaptor carrying 12 random nucleotides introduced a unique molecular identifier onto each TCR beta cDNA molecule. At least 2.5 million CDR3-containing paired-end reads were obtained from each sample. The Mint cDNA synthesis kit, primed by a TRBC-specific oligonucleotide, was used to synthesize first-strand cDNA from all RNA. After uracil-DNA glycosylase treatment, a first 18-cycle PCR used universal primers M1SS and BC2_uni_R on all cDNA. As for the original processing: For normalization, 1 million high-quality reads, each with a distinct molecular identifier, were randomly selected from each sample. Instead of being binned into consensus sequences, reads with shared molecular identifiers were discarded. MiTCR, set to a Q25 quality threshold and the strictest error-elimination algorithm, was used for CDR3 identification, clonotype clustering and error correction. A nonparametric unseen species model with Euler transformation was used to estimate lower-bound total TCR beta diversity. TCRdb cleaned the public reads at Q25 with fastp, built clones with MiXCR and kept in-frame beta chains. CDR3 protein sequences are deduplicated, and each keeps its most common genes and DNA. TCRdb's processing, not the study's, gives the V and J calls here. For this sample there are 500,000 to 700,000 distinct CDR3 sequences; about 30% appear just once. The ten most abundant clones make up approximately 14% of the sample.

The paper's findings and limits, for the study overall: Compared with the aged group, the long-lived group had more naive CD4+ T cells, fewer expanded clones and increased TCR diversity, a pattern suggesting age selection. A strong correlation was found between observed TCR beta diversity and the percentage of naive T cells measured by flow cytometry. Donor CMV infection status was unknown, potentially confounding age-related changes in expanded clonotypes. Total diversity estimates from one million sequenced T cells were considered lower bounds and underestimates. Since profiling was done on bulk unsorted PBMCs, naive and antigen-experienced compartments could not be conclusively compared. As age increased, observed TCR beta diversity per million T cells dropped in a roughly linear way, and a significant reduction was already evident by age 40.

Donors were 35 to 40 systemically healthy Caucasian individuals from Russia aged 6 to 90 years. Roughly 11 milliliters of peripheral blood were drawn from each donor into EDTA-treated Vacutainer tubes. Ficoll-Paque density-gradient centrifugation was used to isolate PBMCs, with at least 6.5 million per sample. Total RNA, at least 5.5 micrograms per sample, was extracted from PBMCs with Trizol reagent. For every donor, an aliquot of PBMCs went through flow cytometry to measure the percentages of naive CD45RAhigh/CD27high T cells. In this chain, TRBV5-1 is recombined with TRBJ2-5; the D segment could be TRBD2, given 6 matching bases. The specimen was blood. This receptor was obtained from a woman older than 75 in good health. In nucleotides, the sequence is TGCGCCAGCAGCTTGCGGGGGCAAGAGACCCAGTACTTC. It translates as CASSLRGQETQYF.